This T cell receptor (beta chain) appears in the sequencing data of a study of blood T cells in healthy people across ages. Losses at the gene ends were 2 bases for V and 3 bases for J; bases not matched to a gene: 3. This CDR3 has 14 residues. The germline gives CDR1 SEHNR, CDR2 FQNEAQ (reference sequence). Alongside a J-beta primer mix, a sample-barcoded 5' primer served in a second PCR lasting about 7 to 12 cycles. A single record per CDR3 protein comes from TCRdb applying MiXCR to the 5' RACE reads. The sample lists about 560,000 distinct CDR3 sequences, about 25% occurring once. These data also featured in a second study, about T cells of mothers and their children. That study adds: Donors comprised three healthy Caucasian mothers plus their six children. Barcodes and 2-4 random nucleotides were added by M1S in the second PCR. With unrelated pairs as the comparison, related mother-child pairs had a slightly higher overlap that was not significant.

This TCR derives from a boy aged 2 to 9 in good health. Sequencing used blood. V is TRBV7-9 and J is TRBJ2-7, with TRBD2 matching over 8 bases. The CDR3 nucleotides read TGTGCCAGCAGCTTAACCCTAGCGGGCTACGAGCAGTACTTC. It codes for CASSLTLAGYEQYF.